This T cell receptor (beta chain) was identified during a study of CD8 T cells in ankylosing spondylitis. Notes on the study in general: For ankylosing spondylitis blood, a TCR beta motif of 7 or 8 highly homologous variants appeared characteristic.

TCRdb re-called the 5' RACE reads with MiXCR, one entry per CDR3 protein. The data hold 450,000 or so distinct CDR3 sequences, with about 24% observed a single time. Turning to this clonotype: Its antigen is currently unknown.

The CDR3 length is 14 residues. In germline, CDR1 is DFQATT, CDR2 SNEGSKA (reference sequence). The V and J ends lost 3 bases and 0 bases respectively, with 9 bases between them. This clonotype originated in a male donor with ankylosing spondylitis. Source material: blood, either unsorted or a sorted T cell fraction (not recorded which). V is TRBV20-1 and J is TRBJ2-1; D may be TRBD1 (6 bases). The CDR3 DNA reads as TGCAGTGCTAGGAGGGGGAGCTCCTACAATGAGCAGTTCTTC. Protein sequence: CSARRGSSYNEQFF.